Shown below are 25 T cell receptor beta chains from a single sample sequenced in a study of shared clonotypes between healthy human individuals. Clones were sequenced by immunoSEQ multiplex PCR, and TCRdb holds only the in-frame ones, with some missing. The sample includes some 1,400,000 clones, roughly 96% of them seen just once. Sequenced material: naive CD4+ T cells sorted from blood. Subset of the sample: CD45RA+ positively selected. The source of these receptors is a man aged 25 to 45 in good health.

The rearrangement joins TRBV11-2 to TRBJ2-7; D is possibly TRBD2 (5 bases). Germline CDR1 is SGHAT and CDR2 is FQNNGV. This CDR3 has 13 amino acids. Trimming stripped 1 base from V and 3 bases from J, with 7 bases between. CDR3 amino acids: CASSLGAGYEQYF. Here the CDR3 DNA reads TGTGCCAGCAGCTTAGGGGCGGGCTACGAGCAGTACTTC.

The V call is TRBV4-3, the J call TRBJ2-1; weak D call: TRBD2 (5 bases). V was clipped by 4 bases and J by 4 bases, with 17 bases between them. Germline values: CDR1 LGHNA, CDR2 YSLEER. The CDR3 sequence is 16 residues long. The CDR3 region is CASSLLAGPDYNEQFF. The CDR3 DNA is TGCGCCAGCAGCCTCCTAGCTGGGCCGGATTACAATGAGCAGTTCTTC.

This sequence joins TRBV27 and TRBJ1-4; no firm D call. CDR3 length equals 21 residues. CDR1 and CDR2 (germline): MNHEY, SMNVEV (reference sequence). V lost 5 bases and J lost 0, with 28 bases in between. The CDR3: CASSPQWRELTRRTTNEKLFF. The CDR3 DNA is TGTGCCAGCAGTCCCCAGTGGCGAGAGCTGACCCGGAGGACAACTAATGAAAAACTGTTTTTT. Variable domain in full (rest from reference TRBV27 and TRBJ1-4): EAQVTQNPRYLITVTGKKLTVTCSQNMNHEYMSWYRQDPGLGLRQIYYSMNVEVTDKGDVPEGYKVSRKEKRNFPLILESPSPNQTSLYFCASSPQWRELTRRTTNEKLFFGSGTQLSVL.

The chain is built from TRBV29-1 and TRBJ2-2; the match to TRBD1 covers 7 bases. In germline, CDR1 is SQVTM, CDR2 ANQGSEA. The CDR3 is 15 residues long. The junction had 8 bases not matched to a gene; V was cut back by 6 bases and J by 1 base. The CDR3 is CSVNPGQLNTGELFF. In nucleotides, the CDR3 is TGCAGCGTGAACCCGGGACAGCTGAACACCGGGGAGCTGTTTTTT.

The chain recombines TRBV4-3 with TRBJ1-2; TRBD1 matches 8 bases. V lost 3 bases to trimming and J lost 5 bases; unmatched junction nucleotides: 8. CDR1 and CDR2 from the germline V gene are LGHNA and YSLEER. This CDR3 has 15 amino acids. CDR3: CASSHRSGGAYGYTF. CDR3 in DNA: TGCGCCAGCAGCCACCGATCAGGGGGCGCTTATGGCTACACCTTC.

The CDR3 loop is CASRTSSGVYGYTF. For the CDR3, the DNA is TGTGCCAGCAGAACCAGTTCAGGGGTCTATGGCTACACCTTC. The chain employs TRBV27 and TRBJ1-2, with a tentative D call TRBD1 (6 bases). Looked up from germline, CDR1 is MNHEY and CDR2 is SMNVEV (reference sequence). V was pared by 6 bases and J by 4 bases, with 15 bases between. This CDR3 has 14 residues.

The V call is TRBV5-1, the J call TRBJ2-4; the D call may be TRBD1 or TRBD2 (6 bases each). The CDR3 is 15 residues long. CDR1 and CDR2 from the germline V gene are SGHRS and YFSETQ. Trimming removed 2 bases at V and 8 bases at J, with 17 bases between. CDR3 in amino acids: CASSLDSSRGDIQYF. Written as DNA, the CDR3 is TGCGCCAGCAGCTTAGATTCTTCTAGGGGGGACATTCAGTACTTC.

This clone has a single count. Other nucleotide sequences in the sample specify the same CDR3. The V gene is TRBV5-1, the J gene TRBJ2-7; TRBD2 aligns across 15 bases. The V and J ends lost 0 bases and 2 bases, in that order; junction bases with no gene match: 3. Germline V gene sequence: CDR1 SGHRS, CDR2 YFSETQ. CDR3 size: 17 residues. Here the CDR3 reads CASSLGGLAGGPYEQYF. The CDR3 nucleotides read TGCGCCAGCAGCTTGGGAGGACTAGCGGGAGGGCCCTACGAGCAGTACTTC. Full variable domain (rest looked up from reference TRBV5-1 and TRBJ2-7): KAGVTQTPRYLIKTRGQQVTLSCSPISGHRSVSWYQQTPGQGLQFLFEYFSETQRNKGNFPGRFSGRQFSNSRSEMNVSTLELGDSALYLCASSLGGLAGGPYEQYFGPGTRLTVT.

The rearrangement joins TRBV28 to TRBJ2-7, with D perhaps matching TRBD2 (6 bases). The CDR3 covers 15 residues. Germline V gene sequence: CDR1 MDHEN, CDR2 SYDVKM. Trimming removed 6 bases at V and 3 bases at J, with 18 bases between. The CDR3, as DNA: TGTGCCAGCAGCCCGCGGGGAGCCGGCCACTACGAGCAGTACTTC. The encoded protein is CASSPRGAGHYEQYF.

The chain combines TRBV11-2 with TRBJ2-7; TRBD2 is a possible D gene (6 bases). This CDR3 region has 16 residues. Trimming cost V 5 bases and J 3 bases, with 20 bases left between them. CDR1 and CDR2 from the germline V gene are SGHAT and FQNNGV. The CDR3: CASSIRRGTIFYEQYF. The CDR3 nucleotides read TGTGCCAGCAGCATTCGCCGCGGGACGATATTCTACGAGCAGTACTTC.

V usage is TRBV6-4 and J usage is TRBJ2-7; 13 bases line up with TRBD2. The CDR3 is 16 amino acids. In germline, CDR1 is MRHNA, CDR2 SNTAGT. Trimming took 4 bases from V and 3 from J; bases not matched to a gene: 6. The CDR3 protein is CASSGTSGRPFYEQYF. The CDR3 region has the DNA TGTGCCAGCAGTGGGACTAGCGGGAGACCTTTCTACGAGCAGTACTTC.

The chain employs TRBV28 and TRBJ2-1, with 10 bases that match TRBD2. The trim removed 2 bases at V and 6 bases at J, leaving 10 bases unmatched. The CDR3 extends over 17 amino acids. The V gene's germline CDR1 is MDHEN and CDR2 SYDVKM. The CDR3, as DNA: TGTGCCAGCAGTTTACGGGCGCTAGCGGGAGATGGCAATGAGCAGTTCTTC. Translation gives CASSLRALAGDGNEQFF.

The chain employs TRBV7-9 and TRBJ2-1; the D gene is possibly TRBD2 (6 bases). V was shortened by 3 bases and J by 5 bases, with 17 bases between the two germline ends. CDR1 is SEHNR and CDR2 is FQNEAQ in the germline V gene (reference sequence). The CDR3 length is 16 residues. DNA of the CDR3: TGTGCCAGCAGCTTGCTGACTAGTTGGACCCACAATGAGCAGTTCTTC. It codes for CASSLLTSWTHNEQFF.

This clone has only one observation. CDR3 protein: CASSQGLQETQYF. CDR3 in DNA: TGCGCCAGCAGCCAAGGACTCCAAGAGACCCAGTACTTC. The V and J genes are TRBV4-1 and TRBJ2-5; D is uncertain. V lost 1 base, J lost 1 base, and 4 bases lay in between. CDR3 length: 13 residues. Germline CDR1 is MGHRA and CDR2 is YSYEKL.

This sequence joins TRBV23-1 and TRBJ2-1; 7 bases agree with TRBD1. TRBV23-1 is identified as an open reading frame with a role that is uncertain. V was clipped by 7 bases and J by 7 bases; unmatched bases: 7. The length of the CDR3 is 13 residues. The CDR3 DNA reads TGCGCCAGCAATCTTAAGGGGGCTAATGAGCAGTTCTTC. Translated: CASNLKGANEQFF.

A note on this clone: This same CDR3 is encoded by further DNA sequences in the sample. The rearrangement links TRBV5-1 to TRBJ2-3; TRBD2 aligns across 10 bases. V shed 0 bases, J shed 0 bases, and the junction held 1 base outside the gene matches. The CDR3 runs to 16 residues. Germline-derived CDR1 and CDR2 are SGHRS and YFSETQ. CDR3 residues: CASSLATSGSTDTQYF. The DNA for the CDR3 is TGCGCCAGCAGCTTGGCGACTAGCGGGAGCACAGATACGCAGTATTTT.

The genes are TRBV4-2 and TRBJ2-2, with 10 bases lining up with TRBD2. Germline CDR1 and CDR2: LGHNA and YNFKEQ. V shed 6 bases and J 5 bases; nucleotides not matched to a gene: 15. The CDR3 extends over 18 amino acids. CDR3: CASSRPTGTSDRTGELFF. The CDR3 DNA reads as TGTGCCAGCAGTCGCCCGACCGGGACTAGCGATCGGACCGGGGAGCTGTTTTTT.

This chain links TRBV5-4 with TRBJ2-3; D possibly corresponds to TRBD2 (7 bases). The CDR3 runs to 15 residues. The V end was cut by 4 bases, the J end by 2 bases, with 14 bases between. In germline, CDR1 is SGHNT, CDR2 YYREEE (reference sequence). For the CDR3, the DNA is TGTGCCAGCAGCAGGGGGGGGCAGAACACAGATACGCAGTATTTT. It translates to CASSRGGQNTDTQYF.

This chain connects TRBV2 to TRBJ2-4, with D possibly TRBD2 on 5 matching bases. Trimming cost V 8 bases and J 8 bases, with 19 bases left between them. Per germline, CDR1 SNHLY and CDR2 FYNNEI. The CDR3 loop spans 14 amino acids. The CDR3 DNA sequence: TGTGCCAGCGGGGTCGATCGGGGAGACGACATTCAGTACTTC. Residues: CASGVDRGDDIQYF.

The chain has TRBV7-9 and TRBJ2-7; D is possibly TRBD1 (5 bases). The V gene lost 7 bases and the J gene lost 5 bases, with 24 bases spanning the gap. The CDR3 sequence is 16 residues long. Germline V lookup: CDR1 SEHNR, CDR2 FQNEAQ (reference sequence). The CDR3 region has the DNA TGTGCCAGCACCACGTCCGATGGGGCTGTTTCCGACGAGCAGTACTTC. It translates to CASTTSDGAVSDEQYF.

The CDR3, as DNA: TGTGCCAGCAGTATTAAGGCAGCCGAAGCTTTCTTT. Its protein product is CASSIKAAEAFF. V and J are TRBV28 and TRBJ1-1; no reliable D call. Per the germline V gene, CDR1 is MDHEN and CDR2 is SYDVKM. The CDR3 is made up of 12 amino acids. With 5 bases removed from V and 8 bases from J, the gap between germline ends came to 12 bases.

CDR3 protein: CSVERATGEGYTF. The CDR3 nucleotides are TGCAGCGTTGAAAGGGCTACAGGGGAGGGCTACACCTTC. The rearrangement joins TRBV29-1 to TRBJ1-2; 7 nucleotides agree with TRBD1. The length of the CDR3 is 13 residues. V was clipped by 2 bases and J by 8 bases; unmatched bases: 8. Germline V gene sequence: CDR1 SQVTM, CDR2 ANQGSEA. Looking up the rest from reference TRBV29-1 and TRBJ1-2 gives the full variable domain: SAVISQKPSRDICQRGTSLTIQCQVDSQVTMMFWYRQQPGQSLTLIATANQGSEATYESGFVIDKFPISRPNLTFSTLTVSNMSPEDSSIYLCSVERATGEGYTFGSGTRLTVV.

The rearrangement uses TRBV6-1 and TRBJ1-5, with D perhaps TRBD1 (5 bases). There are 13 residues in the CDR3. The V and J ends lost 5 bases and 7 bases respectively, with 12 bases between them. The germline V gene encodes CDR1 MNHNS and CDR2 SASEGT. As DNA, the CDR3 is TGTGCCAGCAGTTATCAGGGAGACCAGCCCCAGCATTTT. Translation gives CASSYQGDQPQHF.

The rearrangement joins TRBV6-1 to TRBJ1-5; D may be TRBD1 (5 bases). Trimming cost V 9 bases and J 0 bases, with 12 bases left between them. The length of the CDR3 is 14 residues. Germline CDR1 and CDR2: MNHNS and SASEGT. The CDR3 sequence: CASRGRISNQPQHF. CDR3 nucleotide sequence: TGTGCCAGTAGGGGACGGATTAGCAATCAGCCCCAGCATTTT.

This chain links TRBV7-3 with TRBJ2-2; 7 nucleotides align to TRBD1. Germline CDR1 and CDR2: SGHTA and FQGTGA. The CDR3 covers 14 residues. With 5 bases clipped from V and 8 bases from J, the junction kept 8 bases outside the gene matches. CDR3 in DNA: TGTGCCAGCAGCCCTCAACCGGGACAGGGGGAGCTGTTTTTT. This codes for CASSPQPGQGELFF.